The 22 T cell receptor beta chains listed next were all sequenced from one sample in a study of tumor-infiltrating lymphocytes in primary liver carcinoma. Co-extracting RNA and DNA was done with about 20-33 mg of unsorted bulk tissue as input. From roughly 470 ng total RNA, TCR beta cDNA was generated with a primer in the constant region. Researchers made the TCR beta libraries by running three nested multiplex PCR rounds with slightly modified ARM-PCR. Investigators reported that the first two PCR rounds, at approximately 11 cycles each, used TRBV1-TRBV30 forward primers with a C-beta reverse primer. TCRdb fed the multiplex PCR reads into MiXCR, producing one record per CDR3 protein. The sample yields about 30,000 distinct CDR3 sequences, around 70% seen once. The sequenced material came from liver tumor tissue from sampling region 3. Documented subset: tumor region T3, left-lateral pole. All receptors come from a woman younger than 45 with primary liver carcinoma and hepatitis B virus infection.

In the case of this clonotype: Likely a read error: the CDR3 ends without its conserved phenylalanine or tryptophan. The chain employs TRBV30 and TRBJ2-1; no firm D call. The CDR3 loop spans 12 amino acids. Germline V gene data show CDR1 as GTSNPN and CDR2 as SVGIG (reference sequence). CDR3 loop: CVWNDFYNEQFI. DNA of the CDR3: TGTGTCTGGAACGACTTCTACAATGAGCAGTTCATC.

In regard to this clonotype: Germline is not matched at one junction end, which may reflect a read error. The chain uses TRBV29-1 and TRBJ2-5, with D perhaps matching TRBD1 or TRBD2 (7 bases each). Germline CDR1 reads SQVTM; CDR2 reads ANQGSEA. The CDR3 length is 13 residues. The CDR3 coding sequence is TGCATCGATATGACAGGGCCGCGGGAGATCCAGTACTTC. It is translated as CIDMTGPREIQYF.

As for this clonotype: Germline and junction disagree at one end, which may indicate a read error. The genes are TRBV11-2 and TRBJ2-7; 8 bases fit TRBD2. This CDR3 region has 12 residues. CDR1 is SGHAT and CDR2 is FQNNGV in the germline V gene. This CDR3 reads CDSGSNSYEQYF. DNA of the CDR3: TGTGACAGCGGGAGTAACTCCTACGAGCAGTACTTC.

On this clonotype itself: The junction and the germline gene differ at one end; a read error may be behind it. The genes are TRBV10-3 and TRBJ2-5; D is ambiguous. The V gene's germline CDR1 is ENHRY and CDR2 SYGVKD. This CDR3 region has 15 residues. The DNA of the CDR3 is TGTGTCATTAGTGAGTCGGCTACCAGACAAGAGAGCCAGTACTTC. Translated: CVISESATRQESQYF.

As regards this clonotype: One end of the junction does not line up with germline, which may come from a read error. The chain recombines TRBV5-4 with TRBJ2-1, with D unclear. Per germline, CDR1 SGHNT and CDR2 YYREEE (reference sequence). This CDR3 has 16 residues. The CDR3 nucleotides are TGTGCCAGTGGCTTGGTCGGCCTAGTGTCCTACAATGGGCAGTTCTTC. It translates to CASGLVGLVSYNGQFF.

The chain recombines TRBV11-2 with TRBJ2-1; D gene uncertain. With 6 bases removed from V and 7 bases from J, the gap between germline ends came to 16 bases. There are 14 residues in the CDR3. The germline CDR1 and CDR2 sequences are SGHAT and FQNNGV. CDR3 DNA sequence: TGTGCCAGCAGGCACCGAGGAACAGCTAATGAGCAGTTCTTC. Translation gives CASRHRGTANEQFF. The full variable domain, with the rest looked up from reference TRBV11-2 and TRBJ2-1, is EAGVAQSPRYKIIEKRQSVAFWCNPISGHATLYWYQQILGQGPKLLIQFQNNGVVDDSQLPKDRFSAERLKGVDSTLKIQPAKLEDSAVYLCASRHRGTANEQFFGPGTRLTVL.

A word on this clonotype: This could be a read error, since a much larger clone is one nucleotide away. The chain combines TRBV6-5 with TRBJ2-2; 8 nucleotides match TRBD2. V shed 6 bases and J 7 bases; nucleotides not matched to a gene: 13. Germline lookup yields CDR1 MNHEY and CDR2 SVGAGI. The CDR3 sequence is 16 residues long. The CDR3 protein is CASSRLTGGPVGELFF. The CDR3 DNA reads TGTGCCAGCAGCAGACTAACGGGAGGGCCTGTCGGGGAGCTGTTTTTT.

Of note for this clonotype: Sequence at one end of the junction differs from germline and may be a read error. The chain links TRBV13 to TRBJ1-1, with D perhaps TRBD1 (6 bases). The CDR3 has 17 amino acids. From germline, CDR1 is PRHDT and CDR2 FYEKMQ (reference sequence). The CDR3 sequence is CTSNLGGFGIGGTEAFF. The CDR3 DNA sequence: TGTACCAGCAACTTAGGAGGGTTTGGTATTGGGGGCACTGAAGCCTTCTTT.

This clonotype is categorized as medium-sized (0.01 to 0.1%). This chain connects TRBV6-5 to TRBJ1-3, with 9 bases aligning to TRBD1. Germline V CDR1 and CDR2: MNHEY, SVGAGI. This CDR3 has 15 residues. The junction had 5 bases not matched to a gene; V was cut back by 6 bases and J by 2 bases. This CDR3 is CASRRRDRAGNTIYF. The CDR3 DNA sequence: TGTGCCAGCAGGCGCCGGGACAGGGCTGGAAACACCATATATTTT.

This chain connects TRBV28 to TRBJ2-1; TRBD1 aligns across 9 bases. This CDR3 region has 17 residues. Germline loops: CDR1 MDHEN, CDR2 SYDVKM. The ends lost 7 bases at V and 6 bases at J; junction bases unmatched: 16. The CDR3 loop is CASNPEQGAERVNEQFF. The CDR3 DNA reads TGTGCCAGCAATCCAGAACAGGGGGCAGAGAGAGTCAATGAGCAGTTCTTC.

A remark on this clonotype: A single base separates this from a much larger clone, so it may be a read error. The V call is TRBV12-3 or TRBV12-4, the J call TRBJ2-3; TRBD2 matches at 7 bases. The CDR3 extends over 15 amino acids. The CDR3 loop is CATSSGGLTTDMQYF. CDR3 in DNA: TGTGCCACCAGTTCTGGGGGACTAACCACAGATATGCAGTATTTT.

In this sample, this clonotype turned up many times. The chain carries TRBV4-2 and TRBJ1-4, with 12 positions matching TRBD1. After removal of 0 bases from V and 7 bases from J, the junction contained 3 bases not matched to a gene. The CDR3 has 16 amino acids. Germline CDR1 reads LGHNA; CDR2 reads YNFKEQ. CDR3 region: CASSQDMGQGAEKLFF. The CDR3, as DNA: TGTGCCAGCAGCCAAGATATGGGACAGGGGGCTGAAAAACTGTTTTTT.

With regard to this clonotype: The missing conserved phenylalanine or tryptophan at the end of this CDR3 makes a read error likely. Because the CDR3's place on the DNA is in doubt, the DNA is left out and the CDR3 is given as listed by TCRdb. This sequence joins TRBV11-2 and TRBJ2-3; the D call in the table, TRBD1, was not verified against the DNA. CDR1 and CDR2 from the germline V gene are SGHAT and FQNNGV. The CDR3 has 16 amino acids, counting both end residues. CDR3 sequence: CASSRTRQGRGDTQCS.

This clonotype came up many times. Germline is not matched at one junction end, which may reflect a read error. The V call is TRBV11-2, the J call TRBJ2-7; D uncertain. Germline loops: CDR1 SGHAT, CDR2 FQNNGV. The CDR3 has 13 amino acids. For the CDR3, the DNA is TGTACCAGCAGCTTAAGTGAACGGGTCCAGCAGTACTTC. Translating it yields CTSSLSERVQQYF.

This clonotype was detected only once. V gene TRBV11-2 combines with J gene TRBJ1-1, with a possible D match to TRBD1 (6 bases). Germline V lookup: CDR1 SGHAT, CDR2 FQNNGV. Between the trimmed V and J ends, which lost 8 bases and 5 bases, there was a span of 15 bases. This CDR3 spans 13 amino acids. CDR3 in amino acids: CASAPEGGTEAFF. The CDR3 DNA follows: TGTGCCAGCGCCCCCGAAGGGGGTACTGAAGCTTTCTTT.

Relative to its sample, this clonotype is medium-sized. The chain joins TRBV6-1 to TRBJ1-1; 8 positions match TRBD1. CDR1 MNHNS and CDR2 SASEGT come from the germline V gene. The J segment lost 0 bases and the V segment lost 8 bases, leaving 8 bases of the junction unmatched. The CDR3 extends over 15 amino acids. This CDR3 reads CASDFWTGMNTEAFF. The CDR3 nucleotides are TGTGCCAGCGATTTTTGGACAGGGATGAACACTGAAGCTTTCTTT.

On this clonotype itself: One end of the junction does not line up with germline, which may come from a read error. The chain employs TRBV18 and TRBJ2-2; D tentatively reads TRBD1 or TRBD2 (6 bases each). The CDR3 extends over 17 amino acids. The germline V gene encodes CDR1 KGHSH and CDR2 LQKENI. The CDR3 region is CASSPPNREWDTGELFF. The CDR3 nucleotides read TGTGCCAGCTCACCACCGAACCGGGAGTGGGACACTGGGGAGCTGTTTTTT.

V gene TRBV6-2 or TRBV6-3 combines with J gene TRBJ1-5; D gene uncertain. V lost 7 bases and J 0 bases, leaving 13 bases between the germline ends. Germline CDR1 reads MNHEY; CDR2 reads SVGEGT. There are 15 residues in the CDR3. This CDR3 is CASKESNDSNQPQHF. CDR3 in DNA: TGTGCCAGCAAAGAGTCTAATGATAGCAATCAGCCCCAGCATTTT.

CDR3 coding DNA: TGTGCCAGCTACCCCGTCGATACTCATAGGGAGCTGTTTTTT. Amino acids: CASYPVDTHRELFF. V and J are TRBV5-4 and TRBJ2-2; unclear D gene. Germline-derived CDR1 and CDR2 are SGHNT and YYREEE (reference sequence). This CDR3 has 14 amino acids. Between the trimmed V and J ends, which lost 7 bases and 9 bases, there was a span of 19 bases.

A few counts support this clonotype. This sequence may be a read error, since a much larger clone differs from it by one base. The genes are TRBV13 and TRBJ2-7; D tentatively fits TRBD1 or TRBD2 (5 bases each). Germline lookup yields CDR1 PRHDT and CDR2 FYEKMQ (reference sequence). This CDR3 has 12 amino acids. V was cut by 5 bases and J by 3 bases, with 8 bases left in between. CDR3: CASSRGVYEQYF. In nucleotides, the CDR3 is TGTGCCAGCAGCCGAGGGGTCTACGAGCAGTACTTC.

On this clonotype: One end of the junction varies from germline; a read error may be responsible. V is TRBV29-1 and J is TRBJ1-4; D not certain. The CDR3 totals 14 residues. CDR1 SQVTM and CDR2 ANQGSEA come from the germline V gene. The CDR3: CIVEGSRRGEKLFF. The CDR3 region has the DNA TGCATCGTTGAAGGTAGCAGGAGAGGTGAAAAACTGTTTTTT.

Turning to this clonotype: At one end the junction does not follow the germline gene, possibly because of a read error. The chain's CDR3 is CASGLGGFGIEGTEALF. CDR3 DNA sequence: TGTGCCAGCGGCTTAGGAGGGTTTGGTATTGAGGGCACTGAAGCTCTCTTT. This chain connects TRBV13 to TRBJ1-1; D not resolved. This CDR3 has 17 amino acids. CDR1 is PRHDT and CDR2 is FYEKMQ in the germline V gene (reference sequence).